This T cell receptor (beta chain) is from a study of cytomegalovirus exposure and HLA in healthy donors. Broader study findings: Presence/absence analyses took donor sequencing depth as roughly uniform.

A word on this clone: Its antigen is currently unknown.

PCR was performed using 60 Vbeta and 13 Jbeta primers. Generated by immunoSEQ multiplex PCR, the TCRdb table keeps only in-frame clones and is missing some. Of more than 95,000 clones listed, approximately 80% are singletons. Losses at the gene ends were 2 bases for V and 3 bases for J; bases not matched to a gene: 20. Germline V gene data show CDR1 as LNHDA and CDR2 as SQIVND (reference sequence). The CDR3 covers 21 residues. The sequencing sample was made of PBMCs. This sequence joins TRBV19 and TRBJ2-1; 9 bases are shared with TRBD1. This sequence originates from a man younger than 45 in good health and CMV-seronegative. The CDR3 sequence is CASSISQQGARTRVVYNEQFF. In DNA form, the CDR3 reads TGTGCCAGTAGTATAAGCCAACAGGGGGCTAGGACTAGGGTCGTCTACAATGAGCAGTTCTTC.